Sequencing of this T cell receptor beta chain was carried out in a study of response to subunit inactivated influenza vaccine. Study-level results: The study's authors posited that every seasonal influenza vaccination enlists few new T cells.

Germline CDR1 and CDR2: SGHRS and YFSETQ. V lost 4 bases to trimming and J lost 4 bases, with 14 bases between them. This CDR3 is 14 amino acids long. This clonotype was observed once. Its antigen is unknown. TCRdb redid the calling of the RT-PCR reads with MiXCR, one entry per CDR3 protein. The profile shows about 300,000 distinct CDR3 sequences, around a fifth of them singletons. The TCR originated in a man between 45 and 75 years old who received an inactivated influenza vaccine. V is TRBV5-1 and J is TRBJ1-1; TRBD1 might be the D (5 bases). The sample consisted of PBMCs from blood, taken less than 22 months after vaccination. Written as DNA, the CDR3 is TGCGCCAGCAGCCGGGGGGGTGAGGGCACTGAAGCTTTCTTT. Its protein product is CASSRGGEGTEAFF.